This T cell receptor (beta chain) comes out of a study of T-cell memory formation after mild COVID-19. CDR3 size: 15 residues. The germline V and J ends were trimmed by 4 bases and 0 bases, with 12 bases remaining between them. From germline, CDR1 is SQVTM and CDR2 ANQGSEA. TCRdb reanalysed the 5' RACE reads using MiXCR and keeps one entry per CDR3 protein. This sample yields hundreds of thousands of distinct CDR3 sequences, of which about 16% are seen a single time; about a fifth belongs to the top ten. This clonotype was seen ten or more times. The V gene is TRBV29-1, the J gene TRBJ2-2; the D gene could be TRBD1 or TRBD2 (5 bases each). The material sequenced was PBMCs or a T cell subset sorted from them (not recorded which). The TCR originated in a man between 18 and 35 years old who had mild COVID-19 (a few samples of this study predate the infection). Cell type and time point are not known. The CDR3 nucleotides read TGCAGCGTTGGTCTCGGGACCGCGAACACCGGGGAGCTGTTTTTT. This gives the protein CSVGLGTANTGELFF.